The 31 T cell receptor delta chains below all came from one sample that was sequenced in a study of γδ T cells in repeated Plasmodium falciparum infection. TCRdb called clones anew from the multiplex PCR reads with CATT. The data contain some 51,000 delta-chain clones, about 2% of them singletons. Bulk repertoires came from Vgamma9/Vdelta2+ or Vdelta2-negative gammadelta T cells flow-sorted from PBMC. Sequencing was done on a sample of gamma-delta T cells from blood. The receptors here all came from a pool of human donors (malaria-infected and uninfected, not separated).

Worth noting for this clone: Translating this DNA gives a protein that differs at residue 18 from the TCRdb one, which belongs to a much larger clone; a read error is likely, and the protein shown is this translation. The chain links TRDV1 to TRDJ1, with TRDD3 matching over 10 bases. The J gene is absent in TCRdb and was assigned here via DNA matching to germline. Germline V gives CDR1 TSWWSYY, CDR2 QGS. Trimming took 4 bases from V and 6 from J; bases not matched to a gene: 29. The CDR3 loop spans 22 amino acids. The CDR3 spells CALGGPPSVLGDVAGVINKLIF. The CDR3 coding sequence is TGTGCTCTTGGGGGCCCGCCATCTGTACTGGGGGATGTTGCCGGGGTGATCAATAAACTCATCTTT.

This clone was counted a few times. The protein recorded in TCRdb matches a much larger clone and deviates from this DNA's translation at residue 5, suggesting a read error; the protein here is obtained by translating the DNA. The chain has TRDV2 and TRDJ1; D gene ambiguous. The J gene was not available in TCRdb and was assigned here by matching the DNA to germline segments. The germline V and J ends were trimmed by 3 bases and 0 bases, with 7 bases remaining between them. This CDR3 is 13 amino acids long. The germline V gene has CDR1 GEAIGNYY and CDR2 EKD. Here the CDR3 DNA reads TGTGCCTGTGACTCCATGAACACCGATAAACTCATCTTT. It is translated as CACDSMNTDKLIF.

Concerning this clone: TCRdb assigns this DNA the protein of a much larger clone, which departs from its translation at residue 9; this likely reflects a read error, and the protein shown comes from translating the DNA. The chain carries TRDV2 and TRDJ3; D remains unclear. TCRdb does not report a J gene; here it was assigned by matching the DNA to germline references. CDR3 length: 18 amino acids. Trimming cost V 0 bases and J 2 bases, with 13 bases left between them. CDR1 GEAIGNYY and CDR2 EKD come from the germline V gene. The DNA of the CDR3 is TGTGCCTGTGACACCGTTAGGGACTGTACCTGGGACACCCGACAGATGTTTTTC. Translated: CACDTVRDCTWDTRQMFF.

This clone was observed a few times. For this DNA, TCRdb reports the protein of a much larger clone, which diverges at residue 17, most likely from a read error; the protein presented here is translated directly from the DNA. The V call is TRDV1, the J call TRDJ1, with 12 bases that match TRDD3. The J gene was not available in TCRdb and was assigned here by matching the DNA to germline segments. Germline CDR1 reads TSWWSYY; CDR2 reads QGS. The CDR3 is 20 residues long. The DNA for the CDR3 is TGTGCTCTTGGGGAACCATTGCCGACTCCAACTGGGGGATACCGCGATATACTCATCTTT. This codes for CALGEPLPTPTGGYRDILIF.

There are a few counts of this clone. The protein given by TCRdb reflects a much larger clone and differs at residue 18 from this DNA's translation, likely from a read error; the protein shown is the DNA's translation. V gene TRDV1 was called; the J gene was not; TRDD3, as called in the table, went unchecked against the DNA. This CDR3 comprises 20 residues. CDR1 is TSWWSYY, CDR2 QGS, per germline. CDR3 DNA: TGTGCTCTTGGGGAACCAGCTTTCGTTCCTACGCCAGGGATCACCGATAAACCCATCTTT. Translating gives CALGEPAFVPTPGITDKPIF.

Points on this clone: A read error is likely here: a far larger clone is one base away. This specimen includes other DNA sequences encoding the same CDR3. The chain carries TRDV1 and TRDJ2, with 9 bases fitting TRDD2. The J gene, absent from TCRdb, was called here by matching the DNA to germline. The length of the CDR3 is 23 residues. The germline V gene has CDR1 TSWWSYY and CDR2 QGS. V was clipped by 5 bases and J by 8 bases; unmatched bases: 33. The CDR3 nucleotides read TGTGCTCTTGGGTTACCCTCCCTTACCTTCCTACTGGAAAATACCATATGGTCGGCACAACTCTTCTTT. Its protein is CALGLPSLTFLLENTIWSAQLFF.

This clone was counted many times. TCRdb records a much larger clone's protein for this DNA, with a difference at residue 8 that likely arises from a read error; the protein given is the translation of the DNA. The chain joins TRDV3 to TRDJ1; 12 bases match TRDD3. The J segment lost 0 bases and the V segment lost 1 base, leaving 18 bases of the junction unmatched. The CDR3 totals 20 residues. Looked up from germline, CDR1 is TVYSNPD and CDR2 is GDNSRS (reference sequence). This chain's CDR3 is CAFMIPSHWGIPLNTDKLIF. DNA for the CDR3: TGTGCCTTTATGATTCCCTCGCACTGGGGGATACCCTTGAACACCGATAAACTCATCTTT.

This clone was counted a few times. The translation of this DNA and the TCRdb protein of a much larger clone differ at residue 5, probably owing to a read error; the protein shown here is translated from the DNA. This chain connects TRDV1 to TRDJ2; possibly TRDD3 for D (7 bases). Germline matching of the DNA provided the J gene here, since TCRdb leaves it blank. The germline V and J ends were trimmed by 4 bases and 0 bases, with 27 bases remaining between them. This CDR3 is built from 21 residues. CDR1 is TSWWSYY and CDR2 is QGS in the germline V gene. CDR3 DNA: TGTGCTCTTGGGGGGCTACCCCTTCCCCCCTGGGGGTTTACTTTGACAGCACAACTCTTCTTT. Translation: CALGGLPLPPWGFTLTAQLFF.

In this sample, this clone turned up a few times. TCRdb assigns this DNA the protein of a much larger clone, which departs from its translation at residue 20; this likely reflects a read error, and the protein shown comes from translating the DNA. A V gene of TRDV3 was called, but no J gene was assigned; the D call of TRDD3 is as the table states it, not checked on the DNA. CDR3 length: 22 amino acids. Germline CDR1 reads TVYSNPD; CDR2 reads GDNSRS (reference sequence). The CDR3 region has the DNA TGTGCCTTAAGAACTCAAGTCCTTTCTAACTGGGGGATACGTAAGATCAGCAATAAACCCATCTTT. This encodes CALRTQVLSNWGIRKISNKPIF.

To note about this clone: TCRdb assigns this DNA the protein of a much larger clone, which departs from its translation at residue 8; this likely reflects a read error, and the protein shown comes from translating the DNA. The chain combines TRDV1 with TRDJ3, with 10 bases fitting TRDD3. Here the J gene came from matching the DNA to germline, since TCRdb omits it. The CDR3 sequence is 22 residues long. The V gene end was trimmed by 4 bases and the J gene end by 0 bases; junction bases not matched to a gene: 15. Germline V lookup: CDR1 TSWWSYY, CDR2 QGS. The CDR3 here is CALGVKYRGIRTSSWDTRQMFF. CDR3 in DNA: TGTGCTCTTGGGGTTAAGTACCGGGGGATACGGACAAGCTCCTGGGACACCCGACAGATGTTTTTC.

This clone occurred many times. Translating this DNA gives a protein that differs at residue 8 from the TCRdb one, which belongs to a much larger clone; a read error is likely, and the protein shown is this translation. The chain carries TRDV2 and TRDJ1; a possible D gene is TRDD3 (5 bases). Here the J gene came from matching the DNA to germline, since TCRdb omits it. CDR1 is GEAIGNYY and CDR2 is EKD in the germline V gene. The CDR3 contains 20 residues. V was pared by 4 bases and J by 3 bases, with 32 bases between. CDR3 nucleotide sequence: TGTGCCTGTGAACCTATGGGGACAGAAAGGGTTCCAAGGGTGGCCGATAAACTCATCTTT. It translates to CACEPMGTERVPRVADKLIF.

This clone occurred a few times. The protein in TCRdb stems from a much larger clone and differs at residue 5 from this DNA's translation, likely a read error; here the protein is translated from the DNA. The chain couples TRDV1 to TRDJ1; TRDD3 matches at 10 bases. TCRdb records no J gene; here it was assigned by comparing the DNA to germline. The CDR3 runs to 17 residues. Germline CDR1 is TSWWSYY and CDR2 is QGS. V was pared by 4 bases and J by 9 bases, with 17 bases of the junction left unmatched. The CDR3 nucleotides read TGTGCTCTTGGGGGACTACTCCCTGTACTGGGGGATTCTGAACTCATCTTT. Translated, it gives CALGGLLPVLGDSELIF.

The CDR3 coding sequence is TGTGCCTGTCGAAAGCCTTCCTCAAAGAGCCTGTACCGGGGGACCGGATACGAGAAACGCATCTTT. Its protein product is CACRKPSSKSLYRGTGYEKRIF. The V gene is TRDV3, but the J gene lacks a call; TRDD3, the D gene given by the table, was not confirmed from the DNA. The germline V gene has CDR1 TVYSNPD and CDR2 GDNSRS (reference sequence). This CDR3 is built from 22 residues.

This clone came up many times. A single base is all that separates this from a far larger clone, so a read error is likely. This chain connects TRDV2 to TRDJ1; 9 bases align to TRDD3. CDR3 length: 19 residues. Germline CDR1 reads GEAIGNYY; CDR2 reads EKD. Trimming at V came to 5 bases and at J to 3 bases, leaving 21 bases not matched to a gene. CDR3 loop: CACGTLETGDTGRSDKLIF. The CDR3 DNA reads as TGTGCCTGTGGCACGTTGGAAACCGGGGATACGGGGAGATCCGATAAACTCATCTTT.

This clone rates as medium-sized (0.01 to 0.1%). Other DNA variants within this sample encode the same CDR3. J is TRDJ1 and V is TRDV1; 10 nucleotides align to TRDD3. Germline assignment: CDR1 TSWWSYY and CDR2 QGS. This CDR3 spans 21 amino acids. J gave up 0 bases and V 5 bases, and 21 bases lay outside the gene matches. In nucleotides, the CDR3 is TGTGCTCTTGGGTCTCCTTCCGGATTCTACTGGGGGATCCCTTACACCGATAAACTCATCTTT. Translated: CALGSPSGFYWGIPYTDKLIF.

This clone was observed a few times. TCRdb shows a much larger clone's protein in place of this DNA's translation, and the two differ at residue 5, likely through a read error; the protein shown is translated from the DNA. V gene TRDV1 combines with J gene TRDJ1; TRDD3 matches 9 bases. No J segment appears in TCRdb, so it was assigned here by matching the sequence to germline. After removal of 5 bases from V and 6 bases from J, the junction contained 16 bases not matched to a gene. This CDR3 contains 17 residues. The germline CDR1 and CDR2 sequences are TSWWSYY and QGS. DNA for the CDR3: TGTGCTCTTGGGAGCCCTTCGGGACTGGGGGACCGACATAAACTCATCTTT. Translating gives CALGSPSGLGDRHKLIF.

On this clone itself: The protein recorded in TCRdb matches a much larger clone and deviates from this DNA's translation at residue 12, suggesting a read error; the protein here is obtained by translating the DNA. V and J are TRDV1 and TRDJ1, with D possibly being TRDD2 (8 bases). The CDR3 is made up of 22 amino acids. The germline gives CDR1 TSWWSYY, CDR2 QGS. This CDR3 is CALGEPKTGLPNLTGDLNQIIF. The CDR3 bases are TGTGCTCTTGGGGAACCTAAAACAGGCCTTCCTAACCTTACTGGGGACCTTAATCAAATCATCTTC.

This clone has only a few counts. The protein that TCRdb holds for this DNA derives from a much larger clone and differs from the translated DNA at residue 9, which likely indicates a read error; the protein shown here is translated from the DNA. The chain joins TRDV2 to TRDJ1, with 7 nucleotides matching TRDD3. The J gene is absent in TCRdb and was assigned here via DNA matching to germline. CDR1 GEAIGNYY and CDR2 EKD come from the germline V gene. CDR3 length equals 15 residues. J gave up 0 bases and V 2 bases, and 5 bases lay outside the gene matches. CDR3 sequence (DNA): TGTGCCTGTGACATGGTGGGGGAGAACACCGATAAACTCATCTTT. It specifies CACDMVGENTDKLIF.

This clone was recorded many times. The protein TCRdb gives is from a much larger clone and does not agree with this DNA's translation at residue 20, likely a read error; the protein shown here comes from the DNA. V gene TRDV1 combines with J gene TRDJ1; maybe TRDD3 (8 bases). Germline loops: CDR1 TSWWSYY, CDR2 QGS. The CDR3 consists of 24 residues. Here the CDR3 reads CALGKFLLLPWGTKIPRYTNKLIF. In DNA form, the CDR3 reads TGTGCCCTGGGCAAATTCCTACTTCTCCCCTGGGGGACAAAAATCCCGAGGTACACCAATAAACTCATCTTT.

The sample holds many counts of this clone. The mismatch at residue 3 between this DNA's translation and the TCRdb protein of a much larger clone likely reflects a read error; the protein shown is translated from the DNA. The rearrangement links TRDV1 to TRDJ1; D is possibly TRDD2 (7 bases). TCRdb offers no J gene call, so here the DNA was matched to germline to obtain one. CDR1 and CDR2 from the germline V gene are TSWWSYY and QGS. The CDR3 length is 20 residues. CDR3 protein: CAPGEPAFVPTPGITDKLIF. The DNA of the CDR3 is TGTGCTCCTGGGGAACCAGCTTTCGTTCCTACACCAGGGATCACCGATAAACTCATCTTT.

This clone was counted at least ten times. It is likely a read error: a sequence one base away is far more abundant. Other DNA sequences in this specimen translate into the identical CDR3. This chain uses TRAV38-2/DV8 with TRDJ1; 11 positions agree with TRDD3. TCRdb records no J gene; here it was assigned by comparing the DNA to germline. The CDR3 is made up of 19 amino acids. Looked up from germline, CDR1 is TSESDYY and CDR2 is QEAYKQQN. CDR3 coding DNA: TGCGCTTATAGTCCCAGCGGTGAGGCGGTGGGGGATACGTCCGATAAACTCATCTTT. This translates into CAYSPSGEAVGDTSDKLIF.

Turning to this clone: TCRdb assigns this DNA the protein of a much larger clone, which departs from its translation at residue 14; this likely reflects a read error, and the protein shown comes from translating the DNA. The chain couples TRDV1 to TRDJ1, with 10 bases fitting TRDD3. Because TCRdb records no J gene, it was assigned here through a match of the DNA to germline. The CDR3 covers 21 residues. CDR1 is TSWWSYY, CDR2 QGS, per germline. The V gene end was trimmed by 5 bases and the J gene end by 3 bases; junction bases not matched to a gene: 24. Here the CDR3 DNA reads TGTGCTCTTGGGAAAAGGTTACTACTTTGGGGGATACCCGTGGCGTCCGATAAACTCATCTTT. Amino acids: CALGKRLLLWGIPVASDKLIF.

To note about this clone: A far larger clone lies a single base away; this is likely a read error. The sample holds other DNA sequences that translate to the same CDR3. V usage is TRDV2 and J usage is TRDJ1, with D possibly being TRDD3 (5 bases). V shed 0 bases and J shed 8 bases, with 18 bases lying between them. Germline CDR1 GEAIGNYY, CDR2 EKD. The CDR3 contains 15 residues. The CDR3 nucleotides read TGTGCCTGTGACACCGTGGTAACCAGGGGAGACAAACTCATCTTT. Translated, it gives CACDTVVTRGDKLIF.

To note about this clone: A far more abundant clone sits one base away, making this likely a read error. The same CDR3 arises from other DNA sequences in this sample as well. V gene TRDV1 combines with J gene TRDJ1, with 10 positions matching TRDD3. Here the J gene came from matching the DNA to germline, since TCRdb omits it. CDR1 is TSWWSYY and CDR2 is QGS in the germline V gene. The length of the CDR3 is 20 residues. The CDR3 reads CALGEVLLQLGDWNTDKLIF. The CDR3 nucleotides are TGTGCTCTTGGGGAGGTCCTCCTACAACTGGGGGATTGGAACACTGATAAACTCATCTTT.

Details on this clone: For this DNA, TCRdb reports the protein of a much larger clone, which diverges at residue 3, most likely from a read error; the protein presented here is translated directly from the DNA. The chain has TRAV38-2/DV8 and TRDJ1, with D possibly TRDD3 on 7 matching bases. No J segment appears in TCRdb, so it was assigned here by matching the sequence to germline. Germline CDR1 reads TSESDYY; CDR2 reads QEAYKQQN. The CDR3 has 21 residues. The CDR3 is CAHSLPLILPLGDLLLDKLIF. As DNA, the CDR3 is TGTGCTCATAGCCTTCCCCTCATCCTTCCCTTGGGGGACCTACTGTTAGATAAACTCATCTTT.

This clone was detected only a few times. Translating this DNA gives a protein that differs at residue 9 from the TCRdb one, which belongs to a much larger clone; a read error is likely, and the protein shown is this translation. The gene calls are TRDV2 and TRDJ1; D is uncertain. Germline matching of the DNA provided the J gene here, since TCRdb leaves it blank. The CDR3 extends over 15 amino acids. The V gene's germline CDR1 is GEAIGNYY and CDR2 EKD. Between the trimmed V and J ends, which lost 2 bases and 3 bases, there was a span of 15 bases. The DNA of the CDR3 is TGTGCCTGTGACAGGGTCTCGGTTACGTCCGATAAACTCATCTTT. Its protein product is CACDRVSVTSDKLIF.

Concerning this clone itself: Only one base separates this from a far larger clonotype, so it likely reflects a read error. This sample includes further DNA sequences coding for the same CDR3. The chain uses TRDV1 and TRDJ1; maybe TRDD3 (5 bases). TCRdb records no J gene; here it was assigned by comparing the DNA to germline. The germline V gene encodes CDR1 TSWWSYY and CDR2 QGS. There are 23 residues in the CDR3. CDR3 loop: CALGKTASPNCPGLRVGTDKLIF. The DNA for the CDR3 is TGTGCCCTTGGGAAAACGGCCTCCCCCAATTGTCCTGGGCTACGAGTGGGAACCGATAAACTCATCTTT.

This clone was recorded many times. Translating this DNA gives a protein that differs at residue 7 from the TCRdb one, which belongs to a much larger clone; a read error is likely, and the protein shown is this translation. This chain uses TRDV1 with TRDJ1, with TRDD3 matching 10 bases. The J gene was not available in TCRdb and was assigned here by matching the DNA to germline segments. CDR1 is TSWWSYY and CDR2 is QGS in the germline V gene. CDR3 size: 19 residues. The ends lost 1 base at V and 1 base at J; junction bases unmatched: 12. CDR3 bases: TGTGCTCTTGGGGAACGTCCCCCCAACTGGGGGATCCCCACCGATAAACTCATCTTT. It specifies CALGERPPNWGIPTDKLIF.

As to this clone: The amino acid sequence in TCRdb belongs to a much larger clone and departs from this DNA's translation at residue 6, likely a sequencing read error; the sequence shown is translated from the DNA. This CDR3 is CALGESYLPFRYGVGTLRYTDKLIF. CDR3 DNA: TGTGCTCTTGGGGAATCCTATCTCCCCTTTCGATACGGGGTGGGGACCTTACGGTACACCGATAAACTCATCTTT. The chain links TRDV1 to TRDJ1; D might be TRDD3 (6 bases). V lost 2 bases to trimming and J lost 0 bases, with 40 bases between them. CDR3 length: 25 amino acids. The germline gives CDR1 TSWWSYY, CDR2 QGS.

This clone was counted only a few times. TCRdb pairs this DNA with a much larger clone's protein that differs at residue 19, likely a read error; the protein shown was translated from the DNA. This chain links TRDV1 with TRDJ1; 11 nucleotides line up with TRDD3. No J gene was available from TCRdb, and it was assigned here by a germline match of the DNA. Losses at the gene ends were 5 bases for V and 3 bases for J; bases not matched to a gene: 32. Germline V CDR1 and CDR2: TSWWSYY, QGS. The CDR3 is made up of 24 amino acids. CDR3 DNA: TGTGCTCTTGGGCACTACATACCCGTTTTCGACTGGGGGATAGTGGACCTGTACCCCGATAAACTCATCTTT. It yields the protein CALGHYIPVFDWGIVDLYPDKLIF.

This clone was recorded many times. This DNA's translation and the protein TCRdb lists, from a much larger clone, do not match at residue 13, likely due to a read error; the protein shown is translated from the DNA. The chain couples TRAV38-2/DV8 to TRDJ1; D possibly corresponds to TRDD3 (6 bases). Germline V gene lookup returns CDR1 TSESDYY and CDR2 QEAYKQQN. The CDR3 is 19 residues long. Trimming stripped 1 base from V and 0 bases from J, with 22 bases between. The CDR3: CAYRSQTWGLLPHTDKLIF. The DNA of the CDR3 is TGTGCTTATAGGAGCCAAACCTGGGGACTGCTACCGCACACCGATAAACTCATCTTT.